This T cell receptor (beta chain) stems from a study of T-cell reconstitution after alpha-beta-depleted transplantation in children. Unique molecular identifiers were incorporated during preparation of the TCRbeta library. TCRdb itself ran the PCR reads through MiXCR, one entry per CDR3 protein. The table lists hundreds of thousands of distinct CDR3 sequences, approximately 13% of them singletons. Overall study findings and caveats: Day-60 TCRbeta diversity that was high in some patients was derived from surviving recipient T cells and thymic progenitors. Approximately two months post-transplant, alpha-beta T cells reportedly originated from several hundred expanded graft clones.

This clonotype has ten or more counts. Its specificity is not known. The CDR3 contains 16 residues. CDR1 and CDR2 (germline): SNHLY, FYNNEI. With 1 base removed from V and 2 bases from J, the gap between germline ends came to 13 bases. Material: PBMCs, mostly from graft donor cells, obtained 360 days after TCRalphabeta/CD19-depleted stem cell transplant. The TCR comes from a male patient under 18 who had a stem cell transplant for acute myeloid leukemia, so the T cells may come from the graft donor. The chain employs TRBV2 and TRBJ2-3; D remains unclear. The CDR3 region is CASSEGATPLTDTQYF. CDR3 nucleotide sequence: TGTGCCAGCAGTGAAGGGGCGACGCCCCTCACAGATACGCAGTATTTT.